The 26 T cell receptor beta chains listed next were all sequenced from one sample in a study of PD-L1 blockade in urothelial cancer. The sample's time point: pretreatment peripheral blood. Sequenced by immunoSEQ multiplex PCR; TCRdb stores in-frame clones only, minus some. The top ten clones hold about 2% of a sample with about 95,000 clones, around 87% of them seen once. Source: PBMCs, taken around atezolizumab (anti-PD-L1) treatment. These receptor sequences come from a man between 60 and 75 years old with urothelial cancer.

This clone was observed a few times. The chain joins TRBV5-1 to TRBJ1-1, with D possibly being TRBD1 (6 bases). The CDR3 is 14 amino acids. V was trimmed by 4 bases and J by 5 bases, leaving 15 bases between them. Germline V gene data show CDR1 as SGHRS and CDR2 as YFSETQ. CDR3 DNA sequence: TGCGCCAGCAGCCCCGGGACATCGGTAACTGAAGCTTTCTTT. It translates to CASSPGTSVTEAFF.

The genes are TRBV2 and TRBJ1-1, with D maybe TRBD1 (5 bases). Germline V CDR1 and CDR2: SNHLY, FYNNEI. The CDR3 spans 12 residues. The V gene lost 5 bases and the J gene lost 3 bases, with 7 bases spanning the gap. The CDR3 coding sequence is TGTGCCAGCAGTTCACAGGACACTGAAGCTTTCTTT. It encodes CASSSQDTEAFF.

Remarks on this clone: Its ends do not fully match the called genes, so a read error is possible. The rearrangement links TRBV28 to TRBJ2-1, with TRBD1 matching over 7 bases. The germline gives CDR1 MDHEN, CDR2 SYDVKM. The CDR3 is 13 amino acids. The CDR3 spells CASSLGDRVGTIF. As DNA, the CDR3 is TGTGCCAGCAGTTTAGGAGACAGGGTGGGTACGATCTTC. The full variable domain, its missing parts supplied by reference TRBV28 and TRBJ2-1, is DVKVTQSSRYLVKRTGEKVFLECVQDMDHENMFWYRQDPGLGLRLIYFSYDVKMKEKGDIPEGYSVSREKKERFSLILESASTNQTSMYLCASSLGDRVGTIFGPGTRLTVL.

For the CDR3, the DNA is TGTGCCATCAGCGGCGGACTAGCGGGAGTAGATACGCAGTATTTT. Amino acids: CAISGGLAGVDTQYF. The gene calls are TRBV10-3 and TRBJ2-3, with 13 nucleotides matching TRBD2. The CDR3 consists of 15 residues. J gave up 5 bases and V 6 bases, and 5 bases lay outside the gene matches. The germline V gene has CDR1 ENHRY and CDR2 SYGVKD.

This clone was found once. This chain connects TRBV5-1 to TRBJ2-1; TRBD1 matches 8 bases. The J segment lost 7 bases and the V segment lost 3 bases, leaving 15 bases of the junction unmatched. The CDR3 is 17 residues long. Germline assignment: CDR1 SGHRS and CDR2 YFSETQ. This CDR3 reads CASSSSWRDRRGNEQFF. As DNA, the CDR3 is TGCGCCAGCAGCTCATCCTGGCGGGACAGGCGTGGTAATGAGCAGTTCTTC.

The chain combines TRBV19 with TRBJ2-2, with D possibly matching TRBD1 (6 bases). V lost 5 bases, J lost 0 bases, and 7 bases lay in between. The CDR3 sequence is 14 residues long. CDR1 LNHDA and CDR2 SQIVND come from the germline V gene (reference sequence). The CDR3 loop is CASSQGSNTGELFF. The CDR3 coding sequence is TGTGCCAGTAGTCAGGGGTCGAACACCGGGGAGCTGTTTTTT.

This chain connects TRBV14 to TRBJ2-7, with 9 bases aligning to TRBD2. V lost 4 bases, J lost 4 bases, and 8 bases stayed unmatched. This CDR3 is 15 amino acids long. Germline values: CDR1 SGHDN, CDR2 FVKESK. The CDR3 reads CASSLRVAGVYEQYF. The CDR3, as DNA: TGTGCCAGCAGCCTCCGGGTAGCGGGAGTTTACGAGCAGTACTTC.

This chain links TRBV28 with TRBJ2-1, with 10 nucleotides matching TRBD1. Germline CDR1 is MDHEN and CDR2 is SYDVKM. V trimming: 1 base; J trimming: 7 bases; junction bases outside the gene matches: 4. The CDR3 loop spans 15 amino acids. CDR3 in amino acids: CASSLLGQGTNEQFF. The CDR3 region has the DNA TGTGCCAGCAGTTTATTGGGACAGGGGACTAATGAGCAGTTCTTC.

CDR3 loop: CASSPPTGANVLTF. The CDR3 DNA follows: TGTGCCAGCTCACCCCCCACTGGGGCCAACGTCCTGACTTTC. The chain recombines TRBV18 with TRBJ2-6; D gene ambiguous. Germline CDR1 and CDR2: KGHSH and LQKENI. V lost 3 bases, J lost 2 bases, and 5 bases lay in between. This CDR3 region has 14 residues.

V gene TRBV28 combines with J gene TRBJ1-3; 7 positions match TRBD1. The length of the CDR3 is 20 residues. J gave up 3 bases and V 3 bases, and 20 bases lay outside the gene matches. The germline V gene encodes CDR1 MDHEN and CDR2 SYDVKM. CDR3 bases: TGTGCCAGCAGTTTGGACGCGATCAGGGGGTCATCGCTTCTTGGAAACACCATATATTTT. The encoded protein is CASSLDAIRGSSLLGNTIYF.

The genes are TRBV7-9 and TRBJ2-1, with 12 positions matching TRBD2. The germline V gene has CDR1 SEHNR and CDR2 FQNEAQ (reference sequence). The junction had 10 bases not matched to a gene; V was cut back by 1 base and J by 6 bases. The CDR3 is made up of 18 amino acids. Here the CDR3 reads CASSLVELAGGKVNEQFF. Written as DNA, the CDR3 is TGTGCCAGCAGCTTAGTGGAGCTAGCGGGGGGGAAGGTCAATGAGCAGTTCTTC.

The V gene is TRBV12-5, the J gene TRBJ1-5, with 10 positions matching TRBD1. With 4 bases clipped from V and 2 bases from J, the junction kept 2 bases outside the gene matches. The CDR3 contains 15 residues. CDR1 and CDR2 (germline): LGHNT, FRNRAP. In DNA, the CDR3 is TGTGCTAGTGGTTGGGGGACAGGGGGCAATCAGCCCCAGCATTTT. Translation gives CASGWGTGGNQPQHF.

The chain is built from TRBV28 and TRBJ1-4, with D possibly TRBD1 on 6 matching bases. Germline-derived CDR1 and CDR2 are MDHEN and SYDVKM. This CDR3 has 14 amino acids. The V end lost 5 bases, the J end lost 3 bases, and 10 bases lay between the germline ends. This CDR3 reads CASSQTGPNEKLFF. The CDR3 DNA reads as TGTGCCAGCAGTCAGACAGGACCTAATGAAAAACTGTTTTTT.

The chain has TRBV27 and TRBJ1-2; D is perhaps TRBD1 (6 bases). V gave up 6 bases and J gave up 2 bases, with 16 bases separating them. This CDR3 is 15 amino acids long. Germline V lookup: CDR1 MNHEY, CDR2 SMNVEV (reference sequence). The CDR3 DNA reads as TGTGCCAGCAGGAGCTACAGGGAGAGGAACTATGGCTACACCTTC. Amino acids: CASRSYRERNYGYTF.

In this sample, this clone turned up once. The chain links TRBV5-1 to TRBJ2-3; 10 bases are shared with TRBD2. The germline CDR1 and CDR2 sequences are SGHRS and YFSETQ. The CDR3 has 17 residues. V shed 0 bases, J shed 5 bases, and the junction held 9 bases outside the gene matches. The CDR3 bases are TGCGCCAGCAGCTTGGCTTTACTAGCGGGGATGGGAGATACGCAGTATTTT. It translates to CASSLALLAGMGDTQYF.

The chain combines TRBV9 with TRBJ2-7; D is possibly TRBD1 (5 bases). Trimming cost V 0 bases and J 7 bases, with 11 bases left between them. The CDR3 is 13 residues long. CDR1 and CDR2 (germline): SGDLS, YYNGEE. The DNA for the CDR3 is TGTGCCAGCAGCGTAGATTGGGGCCAAGAGCAGTACTTC. Its protein is CASSVDWGQEQYF.

J is TRBJ2-7 and V is TRBV7-8; maybe TRBD2 (5 bases). CDR3 length: 15 residues. Per the germline V gene, CDR1 is SGHVS and CDR2 is FQNEAQ. V was trimmed by 0 bases and J by 1 base, leaving 10 bases between them. CDR3 nucleotides: TGTGCCAGCAGCTTAGCGGGAGTGGGGTCCTACGAGCAGTACTTC. Amino acids: CASSLAGVGSYEQYF.

This clone was picked up one time. The chain couples TRBV18 to TRBJ2-5; D gene unclear. Between the trimmed V and J ends, which lost 3 bases and 4 bases, there was a span of 9 bases. Germline values: CDR1 KGHSH, CDR2 LQKENI. CDR3 length equals 13 residues. The CDR3 loop is CASSPRHGETQYF. The CDR3 DNA reads TGTGCCAGCTCACCCAGACACGGAGAGACCCAGTACTTC.

J is TRBJ2-1 and V is TRBV5-1; 12 bases map to TRBD2. J lost 7 bases, V lost 4 bases, and 6 bases had no gene match. In germline, CDR1 is SGHRS, CDR2 YFSETQ. The CDR3 contains 15 residues. DNA for the CDR3: TGCGCCAGCAGCATGACTAGCGGGAGCATGAATGAGCAGTTCTTC. Protein product: CASSMTSGSMNEQFF.

This clone occurred many times. J is TRBJ2-2 and V is TRBV6-5; 9 bases agree with TRBD1. Per germline, CDR1 MNHEY and CDR2 SVGAGI. This CDR3 has 15 residues. J lost 8 bases, V lost 2 bases, and 6 bases had no gene match. CDR3 in DNA: TGTGCCAGCAGTTACCAACAGGGGGCTTCGGGGGAGCTGTTTTTT. Translating gives CASSYQQGASGELFF.

This clone was seen only once. The rearrangement links TRBV6-5 to TRBJ2-5, with a possible D match to TRBD2 (5 bases). The CDR3 loop spans 15 amino acids. V lost 4 bases and J 4 bases, leaving 16 bases between the germline ends. Per germline, CDR1 MNHEY and CDR2 SVGAGI. The CDR3 DNA sequence: TGTGCCAGCAGTTTTTCGGACTCTCCCCCAGAGACCCAGTACTTC. This encodes CASSFSDSPPETQYF.

The gene calls are TRBV5-1 and TRBJ1-1; maybe TRBD1 (5 bases). Germline CDR1 is SGHRS and CDR2 is YFSETQ. The V end was cut by 3 bases, the J end by 12 bases, with 21 bases between. This CDR3 has 14 amino acids. CDR3 in amino acids: CASSYSSGDREPFF. The DNA of the CDR3 is TGCGCCAGCAGCTACTCGTCGGGGGATCGCGAACCTTTCTTT.

The V and J genes are TRBV27 and TRBJ1-2; TRBD1 agrees at 7 bases. The germline gives CDR1 MNHEY, CDR2 SMNVEV (reference sequence). Unmatched junction bases numbered 5, after V lost 5 bases and J lost 2 bases. This CDR3 comprises 14 residues. The CDR3 nucleotides read TGTGCCAGCAGTCGCTTAGGGGGCAACTATGGCTACACCTTC. Amino acid sequence: CASSRLGGNYGYTF.

The chain couples TRBV11-3 to TRBJ2-5, with D tentatively TRBD1 (6 bases). Germline V gives CDR1 SGHNT, CDR2 YENEEA. CDR3 length: 14 amino acids. The V end was cut by 1 base, the J end by 2 bases, with 8 bases between. The CDR3 region is CASSLVRGQETQYF. The CDR3 DNA reads TGTGCCAGCAGCTTAGTGAGGGGGCAAGAGACCCAGTACTTC.

The chain uses TRBV27 and TRBJ2-7; 8 nucleotides line up with TRBD1. This CDR3 contains 14 residues. Germline CDR1 is MNHEY and CDR2 is SMNVEV (reference sequence). V was clipped by 4 bases and J by 4 bases; unmatched bases: 6. For the CDR3, the DNA is TGTGCCAGCAGTTCCTCCTACAGGGGGTACGAGCAGTACTTC. Its translation is CASSSSYRGYEQYF.

The chain employs TRBV9 and TRBJ1-2; TRBD1 agrees at 7 bases. With 1 base clipped from V and 8 bases from J, the junction kept 11 bases outside the gene matches. Germline CDR1 SGDLS, CDR2 YYNGEE. The CDR3 is 15 amino acids. The CDR3 nucleotides read TGTGCCAGCAGCGTAATGTCCAGGGGGGAAGGGGGCTACACCTTC. It yields the protein CASSVMSRGEGGYTF. Using reference TRBV9 and TRBJ1-2 for the parts outside the CDR3, the full variable domain is DSGVTQTPKHLITATGQRVTLRCSPRSGDLSVYWYQQSLDQGLQFLIQYYNGEERAKGNILERFSAQQFPDLHSELNLSSLELGDSALYFCASSVMSRGEGGYTFGSGTRLTVV.